The present TCR beta chain was sequenced within a study of blood T cell repertoires in COVID-19. Study details: Sources were T cells, B-cell-depleted T cells, or PBMCs; the material itself was cDNA or gDNA.

TCRdb keeps only in-frame clones here, not all; method: immunoSEQ multiplex PCR. The data hold fewer than 300,000 clones, with roughly 80% observed a single time. J lost 6 bases, V lost 3 bases, and 14 bases had no gene match. The CDR3 length is 18 residues. Germline assignment: CDR1 LNHDA and CDR2 SQIVND (reference sequence). V gene TRBV19 combines with J gene TRBJ2-1, with 10 bases aligning to TRBD1. The source material was PBMCs or T cells enriched from blood (not recorded which). This TCR derives from a man aged 40-49 years who had been exposed to COVID-19. CDR3 coding DNA: TGTGCCAGTAGTATTACCTCTTACGGGACAGGGGCGGGCAATGAGCAGTTCTTC. It yields the protein CASSITSYGTGAGNEQFF.